A single T cell receptor beta chain is shown here with its context. Its antigen is currently not known. Within one base of it there is no much larger clone, and no base qualities were kept. TCRbeta CDR3 regions were amplified from genomic DNA by means of the immunoSEQ Assay, a bias-controlled multiplex PCR. The paper's processing steps were these. The number of nucleated cells in each sample was estimated by amplification of reference gene primers within the assay. Sequence reads were collapsed and filtered to measure the absolute abundance of every unique TCRbeta CDR3 rearrangement. For each sample, productive Simpson clonality was calculated as the square root of Simpson's diversity index across productive rearrangements. Not all clones reach the TCRdb copy of this immuneACCESS table, which keeps in-frame sequences only. Checked studies attribute under half of the gap to unresolved V genes and leave the rest unexplained. That table supplies the V and J calls and clone size; D and trimming were determined from the DNA. The sample yields fewer than 75,000 clones; around nine tenths were counted once. Of the sample, roughly 10% is held by the ten largest clones.

Compared with germline, V lacks 4 bases and J lacks 5 bases; bases without a gene match: 15. The CDR3 runs 18 residues from the cysteine to the phenylalanine. Only the CDR3 DNA is retained, 54 bases long and in frame from the first base. Taken from the germline V gene, the CDR1 and CDR2 loops are MGHRA and YSYEKL. Whole blood was collected in K2EDTA tubes by collaborating institutions according to the institutions' own protocols. For TCRbeta analysis, collaborator samples were shipped as frozen whole blood, as isolated PBMCs, or as DNA extracted from either sample type. This sample was taken from a study of blood T cell repertoires in COVID-19 (dated by TCRdb to 2019 to 2021). About the study as a whole: The collaborator samples originated in the United States, Italy and Spain and spanned the acute and convalescent phases of COVID-19. The prospective study material was composed of cDNA or gDNA derived from T cells, B-cell-depleted T cells, or PBMCs. The dataset comprised deeply sampled blood TCRbeta repertoires from subjects exposed to, actively infected with, or recovered from COVID-19. The repertoires were made available in a free public database intended to serve as a resource for research on the immune response to SARS-CoV-2. Samples came from the ongoing ImmuneRACE study (first 160 participants) plus 1,254 subjects from 6 global collaborators. Nearly every sample came with metadata listing a de-identified subject ID, COVID-19 status, age in years and sex. Where available, HLA class I and class II types were obtained from metadata supplied by the sample provider rather than from assay-based typing.

Overall study results and their limits: The quantity of clinical and demographic metadata differed by source and by participant and was supplied without curation.

The sequencing input was peripheral blood. This sequence originates from a human donor in a cohort sampled during active COVID-19. This chain joins TRBV4-1 to TRBJ2-3; 10 middle bases align to TRBD2. In nucleotide form, the sequence is TGCGCCAGCAGCCTCAACAGGGGACTAGCGTCGATGGGAGATACGCAGTATTTT. Its translation reads: CASSLNRGLASMGDTQYF.